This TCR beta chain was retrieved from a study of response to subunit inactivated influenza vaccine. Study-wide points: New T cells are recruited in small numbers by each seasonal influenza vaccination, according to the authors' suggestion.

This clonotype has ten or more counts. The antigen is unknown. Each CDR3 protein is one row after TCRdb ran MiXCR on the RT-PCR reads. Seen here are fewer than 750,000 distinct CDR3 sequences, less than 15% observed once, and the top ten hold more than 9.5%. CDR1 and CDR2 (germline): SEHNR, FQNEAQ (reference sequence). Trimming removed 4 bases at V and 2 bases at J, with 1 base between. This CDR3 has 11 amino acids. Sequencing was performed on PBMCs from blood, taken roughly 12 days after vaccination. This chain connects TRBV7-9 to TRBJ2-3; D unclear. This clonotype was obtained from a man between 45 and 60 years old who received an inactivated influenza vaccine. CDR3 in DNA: TGTGCCAGCAGCTCCACAGATACGCAGTATTTT. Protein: CASSSTDTQYF.